The next 11 T cell receptor beta chains were all read from a single sample in a study of blood T cell repertoires in COVID-19. The assay was immunoSEQ multiplex PCR, and TCRdb's table has in-frame clones only and misses some. The sample consists of around 260,000 clones, about 89% of them appearing once. Source material: peripheral blood. The receptors derive from a man in his thirties or forties with acute or convalescent COVID-19.

This clone was picked up one time. V usage is TRBV18 and J usage is TRBJ2-1; TRBD2 matches at 15 bases. V was pared by 5 bases and J by 0 bases, with 8 bases of the junction left unmatched. The CDR3 spans 19 residues. The V gene's germline CDR1 is KGHSH and CDR2 LQKENI. The CDR3 DNA reads TGTGCCAGCTCAGCCCGGACTAGCGGGGGGGAAAGCTCCTACAATGAGCAGTTCTTC. Residues: CASSARTSGGESSYNEQFF.

The chain employs TRBV25-1 and TRBJ1-6; maybe TRBD1 (6 bases). This CDR3 comprises 16 residues. Germline V gene data show CDR1 as MGHDK and CDR2 as SYGVNS. The V and J ends lost 6 bases and 3 bases respectively, with 15 bases between them. The CDR3 DNA is TGTGCCAGCAGAGAACAGGGTAGCGGCTATAATTCACCCCTCCACTTT. This translates into CASREQGSGYNSPLHF.

The rearrangement joins TRBV30 to TRBJ1-2; D perhaps matches TRBD1 (5 bases). The CDR3 length is 13 residues. CDR1 is GTSNPN and CDR2 is SVGIG in the germline V gene (reference sequence). The V end lost 0 bases, the J end lost 5 bases, and 10 bases lay between the germline ends. As DNA, the CDR3 is TGTGCCTGGAGTGTGTCAGGGACTTATGGCTACACCTTC. Amino acids: CAWSVSGTYGYTF. Combining the CDR3 with reference TRBV30 and TRBJ1-2 gives the whole variable domain SQTIHQWPATLVQPVGSPLSLECTVEGTSNPNLYWYRQAAGRGLQLLFYSVGIGQISSEVPQNLSASRPQDRQFILSSKKLLLSDSGFYLCAWSVSGTYGYTFGSGTRLTVV.

The chain is built from TRBV18 and TRBJ1-2; 9 nucleotides line up with TRBD1. This CDR3 contains 15 residues. Germline CDR1 KGHSH, CDR2 LQKENI. V shed 5 bases and J 4 bases; nucleotides not matched to a gene: 8. CDR3 amino acids: CASSDGTGLGYGYTF. DNA for the CDR3: TGTGCCAGCTCAGACGGGACAGGGTTAGGCTATGGCTACACCTTC.

The chain is built from TRBV7-2 and TRBJ2-3; 8 nucleotides agree with TRBD2. Germline assignment: CDR1 SGHTA and CDR2 FQGNSA. V dropped 1 base and J dropped 2; count of bases not matched to a gene: 11. CDR3 size: 18 residues. Here the CDR3 DNA reads TGTGCCAGCAGCTTAGAAGTAAGAGCGGGGGAACTCACAGATACGCAGTATTTT. Amino acids: CASSLEVRAGELTDTQYF.

The rearrangement joins TRBV5-5 to TRBJ2-7, with D unresolved. The CDR3 runs 14 residues. Trimming removed 0 bases from V and 7 bases from J, with 14 bases in between. Germline V lookup: CDR1 SGHKS, CDR2 YYEKEE (reference sequence). For the CDR3, the DNA is TGTGCCAGCAGCTTGGTGTATGCAACCCGGGAGCAGTACTTC. Its protein is CASSLVYATREQYF.

This chain uses TRBV24-1 with TRBJ1-1; possibly TRBD1 for D (5 bases). CDR1 is KGHDR and CDR2 is SFDVKD in the germline V gene. The CDR3 runs 12 residues. Trimming left V 5 bases short and J 6 bases short, with 9 bases between. In DNA form, the CDR3 reads TGTGCCACCAGTGCCCAGGGATCTGAAGCTTTCTTT. Translated, it gives CATSAQGSEAFF.

The V gene is TRBV6-4, the J gene TRBJ1-4, with D possibly being TRBD1 (6 bases). This CDR3 region has 15 residues. CDR1 and CDR2 from the germline V gene are MRHNA and SNTAGT. Trimming left V 7 bases short and J 0 bases short, with 12 bases between. Here the CDR3 reads CASKRQVSTNEKLFF. Here the CDR3 DNA reads TGTGCCAGCAAACGACAGGTTTCAACTAATGAAAAACTGTTTTTT.

The V gene is TRBV11-1, the J gene TRBJ2-7; the D is unclear. This CDR3 is built from 14 residues. Trimming left V 3 bases short and J 2 bases short, with 11 bases between. Germline lookup yields CDR1 SGHAT and CDR2 FQDESV (reference sequence). CDR3 region: CASSFLYRPYEQYF. CDR3 coding DNA: TGTGCCAGCAGCTTTCTCTACAGACCCTACGAGCAGTACTTC. Looking up the rest from reference TRBV11-1 and TRBJ2-7 gives the full variable domain: EAEVAQSPRYKITEKSQAVAFWCDPISGHATLYWYRQILGQGPELLVQFQDESVVDDSQLPKDRFSAERLKGVDSTLKIQPAELGDSAMYLCASSFLYRPYEQYFGPGTRLTVT.

About this clone: The same CDR3 is also encoded by other DNA sequences in this sample. The chain links TRBV2 to TRBJ1-1; a weak D match, TRBD1 (6 bases). Trimming shortened V by 1 base and J by 7 bases, and 10 bases separated the two germline ends. This CDR3 has 13 residues. The germline gives CDR1 SNHLY, CDR2 FYNNEI. The CDR3 DNA sequence: TGTGCCAGCAGTGAAGAGGGGGTGAGTGAAGCTTTCTTT. Its translation: CASSEEGVSEAFF.

This clone was detected only a few times. The V and J genes are TRBV28 and TRBJ2-7, with TRBD2 identical over 13 bases. The trim removed 5 bases at V and 4 bases at J, leaving 5 bases unmatched. Germline V lookup: CDR1 MDHEN, CDR2 SYDVKM. This CDR3 contains 15 residues. The DNA of the CDR3 is TGTGCCAGCAGTATCGGACTAGCGGGAGTTTACGAGCAGTACTTC. Amino acids: CASSIGLAGVYEQYF.